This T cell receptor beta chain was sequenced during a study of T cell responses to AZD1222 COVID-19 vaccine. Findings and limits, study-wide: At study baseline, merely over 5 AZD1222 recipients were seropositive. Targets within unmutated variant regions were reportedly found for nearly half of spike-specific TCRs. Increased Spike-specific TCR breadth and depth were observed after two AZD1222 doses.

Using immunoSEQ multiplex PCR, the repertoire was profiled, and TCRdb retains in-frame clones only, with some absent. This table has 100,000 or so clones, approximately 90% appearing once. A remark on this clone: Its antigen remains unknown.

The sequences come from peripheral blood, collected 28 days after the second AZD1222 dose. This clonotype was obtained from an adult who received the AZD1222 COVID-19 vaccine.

CDR3 protein: CASRVGGGTEAFF. The CDR3 DNA reads TGTGCCAGTAGGGTTGGGGGAGGGACTGAAGCTTTCTTT. The gene calls are TRBV19 and TRBJ1-1; D is possibly TRBD1 (5 bases). Germline assignment: CDR1 LNHDA and CDR2 SQIVND (reference sequence). The CDR3 is 13 amino acids. V lost 6 bases and J lost 5, with 13 bases in between. The whole variable domain, remainder taken from reference TRBV19 and TRBJ1-1, is DGGITQSPKYLFRKEGQNVTLSCEQNLNHDAMYWYRQDPGQGLRLIYYSQIVNDFQKGDIAEGYSVSREKKESFPLTVTSAQKNPTAFYLCASRVGGGTEAFFGQGTRLTVV.